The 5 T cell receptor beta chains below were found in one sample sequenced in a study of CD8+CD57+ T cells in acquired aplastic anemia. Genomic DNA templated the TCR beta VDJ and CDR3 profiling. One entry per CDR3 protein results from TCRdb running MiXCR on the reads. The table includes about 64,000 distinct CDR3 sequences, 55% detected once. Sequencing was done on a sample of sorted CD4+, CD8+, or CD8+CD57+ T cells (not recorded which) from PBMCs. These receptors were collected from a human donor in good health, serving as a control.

CDR3 bases: TGTGCCAGCAGTGACCTCTGGTCTCCTGAAAAACTGTTTTTT. Translating gives CASSDLWSPEKLFF. The rearrangement links TRBV2 to TRBJ1-4; D unclear. Trimming took off 3 bases at V and 7 bases at J, with 12 bases between the two ends. CDR1 is SNHLY, CDR2 FYNNEI, per germline. The CDR3 consists of 14 residues.

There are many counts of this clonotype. CDR3 nucleotides: TGTGCCAGCAGCGGGGACAGGGTGGGCGAGCAGTACTTC. Translation: CASSGDRVGEQYF. V gene TRBV12-3 or TRBV12-4 combines with J gene TRBJ2-7; 9 bases line up with TRBD1. Unmatched junction bases numbered 6, after V lost 6 bases and J lost 6 bases. The CDR3 is 13 residues long.

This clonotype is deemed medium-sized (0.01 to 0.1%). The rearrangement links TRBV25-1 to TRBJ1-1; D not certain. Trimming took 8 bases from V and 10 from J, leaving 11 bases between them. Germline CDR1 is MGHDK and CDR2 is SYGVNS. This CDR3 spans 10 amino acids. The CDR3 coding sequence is TGTGCCAGCGTGGGTGCGGGAGCTTTCTTT. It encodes CASVGAGAFF.

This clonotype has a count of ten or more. CDR3 nucleotide sequence: TGTGCCAGCAGGGCCCGGGGGGGGCGGGATGGCTACACCTTC. As protein: CASRARGGRDGYTF. The chain links TRBV12-3 or TRBV12-4 to TRBJ1-2; tentatively, D is TRBD1 (6 bases). This CDR3 region has 14 residues. V lost 6 bases, J lost 6 bases, and 17 bases lay in between.

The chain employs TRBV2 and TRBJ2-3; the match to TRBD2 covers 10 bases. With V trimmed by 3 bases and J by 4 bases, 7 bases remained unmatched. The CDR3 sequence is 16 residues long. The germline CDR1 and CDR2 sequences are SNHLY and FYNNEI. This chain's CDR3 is CASSDPSGSAADTQYF. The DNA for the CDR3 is TGTGCCAGCAGTGATCCTAGCGGGAGTGCCGCAGATACGCAGTATTTT.